Presented here are 17 T cell receptor beta chains from one specimen sequenced in a study of shared clonotypes between healthy human individuals. The repertoire was sequenced with immunoSEQ multiplex PCR; TCRdb's copy has only in-frame clones and lacks some. The sample consists of about 580,000 clones, 98% of them appearing once. Naive CD8 populations comprised CD45RO-negative cells positively selected for CCR7, excluding terminally differentiated effector memory CD45RA+ cells. The sequencing input was naive CD8+ T cells sorted from blood. Receptors originate from a man aged 25 to 45 in good health.

This rearrangement joins TRBV19 to TRBJ2-7, with 10 bases identical to TRBD2. This CDR3 has 15 residues. Germline V gene sequence: CDR1 LNHDA, CDR2 SQIVND (reference sequence). The ends lost 4 bases at V and 0 bases at J; junction bases unmatched: 3. CDR3 in amino acids: CASSTRTSGSYEQYF. The CDR3 bases are TGTGCCAGTAGTACCCGGACTAGCGGCTCCTACGAGCAGTACTTC. Full variable domain (remainder filled in from reference TRBV19 and TRBJ2-7): DGGITQSPKYLFRKEGQNVTLSCEQNLNHDAMYWYRQDPGQGLRLIYYSQIVNDFQKGDIAEGYSVSREKKESFPLTVTSAQKNPTAFYLCASSTRTSGSYEQYFGPGTRLTVT.

This clone appeared a single time. This chain joins TRBV11-2 and TRBJ1-1; D gene uncertain. CDR1 SGHAT and CDR2 FQNNGV come from the germline V gene. CDR3 length: 13 residues. Trimming took off 1 base at V and 0 bases at J, with 3 bases between the two ends. CDR3 coding DNA: TGTGCCAGCAGCTTAGTTCTGAACACTGAAGCTTTCTTT. It translates to CASSLVLNTEAFF. Using reference TRBV11-2 and TRBJ1-1 for the parts outside the CDR3, the full variable domain is EAGVAQSPRYKIIEKRQSVAFWCNPISGHATLYWYQQILGQGPKLLIQFQNNGVVDDSQLPKDRFSAERLKGVDSTLKIQPAKLEDSAVYLCASSLVLNTEAFFGQGTRLTVV.

CDR3 bases: TGCGCCAGCAGCCAGACTGGGGGAACCTCCTACGAGCAGTACTTC. Its protein is CASSQTGGTSYEQYF. The chain is built from TRBV4-1 and TRBJ2-7; either TRBD1 or TRBD2 may supply D (5 bases each). Germline CDR1 and CDR2: MGHRA and YSYEKL. V lost 3 bases and J lost 0, with 12 bases in between. The CDR3 extends over 15 amino acids.

The chain is built from TRBV7-6 and TRBJ2-1; TRBD2 matches 7 bases. The CDR3 is made up of 14 amino acids. In germline, CDR1 is SGHVS, CDR2 FNYEAQ. The trim removed 5 bases at V and 8 bases at J, leaving 9 bases unmatched. The CDR3 loop reads CASSPPGGFHEQFF. CDR3 nucleotide sequence: TGTGCCAGCAGCCCCCCGGGAGGTTTCCATGAGCAGTTCTTC. The full variable domain, its missing parts supplied by reference TRBV7-6 and TRBJ2-1, is GAGVSQSPRYKVTKRGQDVALRCDPISGHVSLYWYRQALGQGPEFLTYFNYEAQQDKSGLPNDRFSAERPEGSISTLTIQRTEQRDSAMYRCASSPPGGFHEQFFGPGTRLTVL.

This clone was observed once. The V and J genes are TRBV5-4 and TRBJ1-1; D is unresolved. Trimming left V 3 bases short and J 2 bases short, with 5 bases between. The germline V gene encodes CDR1 SGHNT and CDR2 YYREEE (reference sequence). The CDR3 totals 12 residues. CDR3 DNA: TGTGCCAGCAGCTGGGGAAACACTGAAGCTTTCTTT. Its protein is CASSWGNTEAFF. The whole variable domain, remainder taken from reference TRBV5-4 and TRBJ1-1, is ETGVTQSPTHLIKTRGQQVTLRCSSQSGHNTVSWYQQALGQGPQFIFQYYREEENGRGNFPPRFSGLQFPNYSSELNVNALELDDSALYLCASSWGNTEAFFGQGTRLTVV.

The chain joins TRBV11-2 to TRBJ1-5; D possibly corresponds to TRBD1 (6 bases). The V end lost 4 bases, the J end lost 7 bases, and 23 bases lay between the germline ends. Germline CDR1 reads SGHAT; CDR2 reads FQNNGV. The CDR3 has 17 residues. In nucleotides, the CDR3 is TGTGCCAGCAGCTCGGGGGCAGGGGCACCTTCGAGGCAGCCCCAGCATTTT. Its translation is CASSSGAGAPSRQPQHF.

This clone was seen more than once but under ten times. This chain joins TRBV29-1 and TRBJ2-5; 9 bases are a match to TRBD2. The J call may be in error: the DNA end matches TRBJ2-7 better. The CDR3 spans 11 residues. Germline V gene lookup returns CDR1 SQVTM and CDR2 ANQGSEA. The CDR3 sequence is CSGLAAGEQYF. The CDR3, as DNA: TGCAGCGGACTAGCGGCAGGCGAGCAGTACTTC.

This rearrangement joins TRBV15 to TRBJ2-7, with D unclear. The CDR3 contains 14 residues. CDR1 is LNHNV and CDR2 is YYDKDF in the germline V gene (reference sequence). V shed 3 bases and J shed 4 bases, with 13 bases lying between them. CDR3 DNA: TGTGCCACCAGCAGTTCGCAGGTTTTGTACGAGCAGTACTTC. Protein sequence: CATSSSQVLYEQYF.

The CDR3 protein is CASQAQLVGNTEAFF. CDR3 coding DNA: TGTGCCTCACAAGCCCAGCTAGTGGGGAACACTGAAGCTTTCTTT. The chain combines TRBV15 with TRBJ1-1; no clear D gene. The germline gives CDR1 LNHNV, CDR2 YYDKDF (reference sequence). The CDR3 sequence is 15 residues long. V shed 11 bases and J shed 1 base, with 20 bases lying between them.

The chain joins TRBV6-6 to TRBJ2-3, with D possibly called TRBD1 or TRBD2 (6 bases each). V was pared by 7 bases and J by 6 bases, with 20 bases between. The CDR3 is made up of 15 amino acids. Germline CDR1 is MNHNY and CDR2 is SVGAGI (reference sequence). DNA of the CDR3: TGTGCCAGCAACAACGGACGGAGGGGGGTCGATACGCAGTATTTT. Its translation: CASNNGRRGVDTQYF.

The chain has TRBV7-3 and TRBJ2-3; D perhaps matches TRBD2 (6 bases). V lost 2 bases to trimming and J lost 1 base, with 13 bases between them. This CDR3 has 16 residues. CDR1 is SGHTA and CDR2 is FQGTGA in the germline V gene. CDR3 DNA: TGTGCCAGCAGCTTAGGGCTAGCGACACGCACAGATACGCAGTATTTT. Translating gives CASSLGLATRTDTQYF. The full variable domain, rest sourced from reference TRBV7-3 and TRBJ2-3, is GAGVSQTPSNKVTEKGKYVELRCDPISGHTALYWYRQSLGQGPEFLIYFQGTGAADDSGLPNDRFFAVRPEGSVSTLKIQRTERGDSAVYLCASSLGLATRTDTQYFGPGTRLTVL.

The chain joins TRBV29-1 to TRBJ2-4, with 8 bases lining up with TRBD1. CDR1 is SQVTM, CDR2 ANQGSEA, per germline. The CDR3 consists of 17 residues. Trimming at V came to 6 bases and at J to 0 bases, leaving 13 bases not matched to a gene. The CDR3 here is CSVETLTGVLAKNIQYF. For the CDR3, the DNA is TGCAGCGTCGAGACTTTGACAGGGGTCTTAGCCAAAAACATTCAGTACTTC.

The V call is TRBV4-1, the J call TRBJ2-7; 11 bases match TRBD2. The CDR3 totals 18 residues. The V segment lost 1 base and the J segment 1 base; nucleotides outside the gene matches: 9. Per germline, CDR1 MGHRA and CDR2 YSYEKL. CDR3 residues: CASSQVVALAGGSYEQYF. CDR3 DNA sequence: TGCGCCAGCAGCCAAGTGGTCGCGCTAGCGGGAGGATCCTACGAGCAGTACTTC.

Here the CDR3 reads CASRDRGRSEAFF. DNA for the CDR3: TGTGCCAGCCGGGACAGGGGGCGGTCTGAAGCTTTCTTT. The rearrangement uses TRBV6-1 and TRBJ1-1, with 12 bases identical to TRBD1. The CDR3 contains 13 residues. Germline V CDR1 and CDR2: MNHNS, SASEGT. V dropped 8 bases and J dropped 6; count of bases not matched to a gene: 4.

The chain links TRBV6-5 to TRBJ2-3; 9 bases are shared with TRBD2. The V gene's germline CDR1 is MNHEY and CDR2 SVGAGI. Trimming at V came to 0 bases and at J to 2 bases, leaving 3 bases not matched to a gene. The CDR3 sequence is 16 residues long. The DNA of the CDR3 is TGTGCCAGCAGTTACTCGGCTAGCGGGACCACAGATACGCAGTATTTT. Translation: CASSYSASGTTDTQYF.

A single count supports this clone. This rearrangement joins TRBV27 to TRBJ2-5; D possibly corresponds to TRBD1 (5 bases). Between the trimmed V and J ends, which lost 2 bases and 3 bases, there was a span of 13 bases. The CDR3 is made up of 15 amino acids. CDR1 and CDR2 (germline): MNHEY, SMNVEV (reference sequence). CDR3 DNA sequence: TGTGCCAGCAGTTTAGCCAGGGCAAAAAAAGAGACCCAGTACTTC. This sequence encodes CASSLARAKKETQYF.

Concerning this clone itself: The sample contains more than one DNA sequence encoding this CDR3. This chain joins TRBV28 and TRBJ2-7; D is tentatively TRBD1 or TRBD2 (5 bases each). The CDR3 runs 12 residues. V was pared by 3 bases and J by 3 bases, with 6 bases between. CDR1 and CDR2 from the germline V gene are MDHEN and SYDVKM. The CDR3 DNA sequence: TGTGCCAGCAGTTTGGGACGCTACGAGCAGTACTTC. As protein: CASSLGRYEQYF. Together with reference TRBV28 and TRBJ2-7, the CDR3 gives the full variable domain: DVKVTQSSRYLVKRTGEKVFLECVQDMDHENMFWYRQDPGLGLRLIYFSYDVKMKEKGDIPEGYSVSREKKERFSLILESASTNQTSMYLCASSLGRYEQYFGPGTRLTVT.